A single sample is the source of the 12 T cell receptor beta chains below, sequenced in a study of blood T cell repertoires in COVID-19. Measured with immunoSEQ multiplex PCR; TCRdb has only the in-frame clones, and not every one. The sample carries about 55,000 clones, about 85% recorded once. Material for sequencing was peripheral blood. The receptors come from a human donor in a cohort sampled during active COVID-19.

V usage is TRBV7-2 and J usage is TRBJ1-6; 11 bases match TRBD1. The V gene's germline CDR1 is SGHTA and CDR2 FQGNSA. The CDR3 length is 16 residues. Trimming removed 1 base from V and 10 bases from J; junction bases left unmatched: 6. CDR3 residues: CASSLVGGQGDSPLHF. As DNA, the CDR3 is TGTGCCAGCAGCTTAGTTGGGGGACAGGGGGACTCACCCCTCCACTTT.

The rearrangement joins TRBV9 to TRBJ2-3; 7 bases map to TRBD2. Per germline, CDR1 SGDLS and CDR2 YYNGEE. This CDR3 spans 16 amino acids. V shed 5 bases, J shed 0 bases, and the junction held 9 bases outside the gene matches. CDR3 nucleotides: TGTGCCAGCAGTGTAAGTAGCGGGCTTAGCACAGATACGCAGTATTTT. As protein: CASSVSSGLSTDTQYF.

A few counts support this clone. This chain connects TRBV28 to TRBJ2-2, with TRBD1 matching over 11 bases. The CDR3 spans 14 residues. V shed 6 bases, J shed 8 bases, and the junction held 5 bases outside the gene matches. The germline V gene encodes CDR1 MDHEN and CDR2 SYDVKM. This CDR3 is CASRGQGGRGELFF. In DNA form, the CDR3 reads TGTGCCAGCAGGGGACAGGGGGGACGAGGGGAGCTGTTTTTT.

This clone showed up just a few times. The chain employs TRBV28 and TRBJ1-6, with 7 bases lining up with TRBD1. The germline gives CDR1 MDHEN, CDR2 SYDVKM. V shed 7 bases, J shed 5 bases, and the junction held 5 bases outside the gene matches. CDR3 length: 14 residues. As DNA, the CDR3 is TGTGCCAGCACCTCGGGACAGAATAATTCACCCCTCCACTTT. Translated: CASTSGQNNSPLHF.

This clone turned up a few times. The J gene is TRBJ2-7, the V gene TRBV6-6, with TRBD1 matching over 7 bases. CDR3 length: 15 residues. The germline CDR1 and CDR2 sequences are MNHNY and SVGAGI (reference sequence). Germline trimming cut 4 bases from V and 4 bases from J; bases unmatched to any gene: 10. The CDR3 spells CASSFRPSRGYEQYF. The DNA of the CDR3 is TGTGCCAGCAGTTTCCGACCCAGCAGGGGGTACGAGCAGTACTTC.

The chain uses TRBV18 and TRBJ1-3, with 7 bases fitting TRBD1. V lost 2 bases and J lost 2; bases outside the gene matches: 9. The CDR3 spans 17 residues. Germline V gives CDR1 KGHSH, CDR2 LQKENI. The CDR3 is CASSPIGSTGAGNTIYF. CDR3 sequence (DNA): TGTGCCAGCTCACCAATCGGGTCAACAGGGGCTGGAAACACCATATATTTT.

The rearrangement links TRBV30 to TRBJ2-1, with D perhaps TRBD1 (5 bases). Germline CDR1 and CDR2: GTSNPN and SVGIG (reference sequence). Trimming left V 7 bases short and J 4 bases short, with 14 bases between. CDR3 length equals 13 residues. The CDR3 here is CALGQGAYNEQFF. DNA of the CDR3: TGTGCCTTAGGACAAGGGGCGTACAATGAGCAGTTCTTC. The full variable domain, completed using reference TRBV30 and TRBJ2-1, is SQTIHQWPATLVQPVGSPLSLECTVEGTSNPNLYWYRQAAGRGLQLLFYSVGIGQISSEVPQNLSASRPQDRQFILSSKKLLLSDSGFYLCALGQGAYNEQFFGPGTRLTVL.

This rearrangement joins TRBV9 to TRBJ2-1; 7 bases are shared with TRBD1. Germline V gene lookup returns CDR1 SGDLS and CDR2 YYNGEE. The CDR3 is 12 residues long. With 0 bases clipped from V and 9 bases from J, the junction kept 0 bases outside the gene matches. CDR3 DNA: TGTGCCAGCAGCGTAGACAGGGGTGAGCAGTTCTTC. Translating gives CASSVDRGEQFF.

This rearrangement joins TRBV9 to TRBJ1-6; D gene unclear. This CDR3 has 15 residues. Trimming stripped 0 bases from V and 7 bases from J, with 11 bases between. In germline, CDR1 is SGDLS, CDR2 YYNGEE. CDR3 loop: CASSVGGLINSPLHF. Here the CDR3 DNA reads TGTGCCAGCAGCGTAGGCGGGCTCATAAATTCACCCCTCCACTTT.

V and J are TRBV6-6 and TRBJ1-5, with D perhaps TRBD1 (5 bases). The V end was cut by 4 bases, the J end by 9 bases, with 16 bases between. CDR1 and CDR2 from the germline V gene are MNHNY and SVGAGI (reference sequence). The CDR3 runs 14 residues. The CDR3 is CASSSGQAIGPQHF. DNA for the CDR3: TGTGCCAGCAGTTCTGGACAAGCAATAGGGCCCCAGCATTTT.

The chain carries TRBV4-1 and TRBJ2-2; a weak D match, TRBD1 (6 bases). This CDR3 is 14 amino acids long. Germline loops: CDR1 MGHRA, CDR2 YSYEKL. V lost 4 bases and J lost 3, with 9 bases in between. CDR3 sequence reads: CASSLTGYTGELFF. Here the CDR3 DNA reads TGCGCCAGCAGCCTTACAGGGTACACCGGGGAGCTGTTTTTT.

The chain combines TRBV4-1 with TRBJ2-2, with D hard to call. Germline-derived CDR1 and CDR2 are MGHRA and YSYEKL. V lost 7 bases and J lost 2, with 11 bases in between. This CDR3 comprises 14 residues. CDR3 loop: CASKAEDNTGELFF. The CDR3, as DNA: TGCGCCAGCAAAGCAGAGGATAACACCGGGGAGCTGTTTTTT.